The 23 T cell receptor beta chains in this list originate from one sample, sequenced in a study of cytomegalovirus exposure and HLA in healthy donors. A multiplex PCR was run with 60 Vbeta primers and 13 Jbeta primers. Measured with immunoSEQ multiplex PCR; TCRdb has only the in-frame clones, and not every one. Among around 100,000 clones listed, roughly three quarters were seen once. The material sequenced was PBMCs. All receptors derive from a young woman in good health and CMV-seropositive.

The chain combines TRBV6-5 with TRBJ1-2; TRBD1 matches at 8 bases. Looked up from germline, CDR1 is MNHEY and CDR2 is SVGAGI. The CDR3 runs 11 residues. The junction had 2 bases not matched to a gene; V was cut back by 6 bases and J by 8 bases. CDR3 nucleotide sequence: TGTGCCAGCAGCAGGGGGCGCGGCTACACCTTC. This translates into CASSRGRGYTF.

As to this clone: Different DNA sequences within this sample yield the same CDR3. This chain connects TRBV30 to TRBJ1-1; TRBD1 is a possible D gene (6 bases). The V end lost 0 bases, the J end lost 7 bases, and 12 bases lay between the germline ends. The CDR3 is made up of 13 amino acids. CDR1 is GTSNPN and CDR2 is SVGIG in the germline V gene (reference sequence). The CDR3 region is CAWSVDRWVEAFF. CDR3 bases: TGTGCCTGGAGTGTGGACAGATGGGTTGAAGCTTTCTTT.

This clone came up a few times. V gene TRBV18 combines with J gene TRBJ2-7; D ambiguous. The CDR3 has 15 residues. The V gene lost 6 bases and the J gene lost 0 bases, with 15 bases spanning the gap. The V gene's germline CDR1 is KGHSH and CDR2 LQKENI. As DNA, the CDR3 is TGTGCCAGCTCGCCAAGGAGCCGCAGCTCCTACGAGCAGTACTTC. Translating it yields CASSPRSRSSYEQYF.

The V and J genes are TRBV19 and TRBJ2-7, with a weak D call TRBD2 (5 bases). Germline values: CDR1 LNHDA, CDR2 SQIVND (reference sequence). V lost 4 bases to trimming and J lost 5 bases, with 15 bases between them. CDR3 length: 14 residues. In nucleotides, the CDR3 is TGTGCCAGTAGTAACGGGATACGCCTAGACGAGCAGTACTTC. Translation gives CASSNGIRLDEQYF.

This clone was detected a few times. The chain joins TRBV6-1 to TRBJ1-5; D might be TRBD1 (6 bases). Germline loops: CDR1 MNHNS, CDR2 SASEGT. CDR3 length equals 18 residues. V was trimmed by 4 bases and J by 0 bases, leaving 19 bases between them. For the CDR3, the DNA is TGTGCCAGCAGTGTTCAACAGGGATCGGGGACTAGCAATCAGCCCCAGCATTTT. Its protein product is CASSVQQGSGTSNQPQHF.

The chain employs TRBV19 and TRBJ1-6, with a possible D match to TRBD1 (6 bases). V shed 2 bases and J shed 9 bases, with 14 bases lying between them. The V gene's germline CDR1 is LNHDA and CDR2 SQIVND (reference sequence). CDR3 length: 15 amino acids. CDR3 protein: CASSILTGPSSPLHF. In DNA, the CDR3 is TGTGCCAGTAGTATATTAACAGGGCCGTCTTCACCCCTCCACTTT.

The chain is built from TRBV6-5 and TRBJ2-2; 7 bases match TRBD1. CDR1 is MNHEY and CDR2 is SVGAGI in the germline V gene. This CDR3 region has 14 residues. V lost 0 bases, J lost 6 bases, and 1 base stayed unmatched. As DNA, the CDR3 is TGTGCCAGCAGTTACTCGACAGGGTCCGGGGAGCTGTTTTTT. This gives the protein CASSYSTGSGELFF.

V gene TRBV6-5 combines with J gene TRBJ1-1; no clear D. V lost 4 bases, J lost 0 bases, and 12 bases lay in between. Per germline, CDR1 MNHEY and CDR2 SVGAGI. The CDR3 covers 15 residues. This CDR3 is CASSSLSTVNTEAFF. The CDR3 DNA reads TGTGCCAGCAGTTCCCTGAGCACTGTGAACACTGAAGCTTTCTTT.

In DNA form, the CDR3 reads TGTGCCAGTAGTTCCCGGGACAGGGCCGCAACTAATGAAAAACTGTTTTTT. It is translated as CASSSRDRAATNEKLFF. The chain joins TRBV19 to TRBJ1-4; 9 bases line up with TRBD1. J lost 0 bases, V lost 5 bases, and 7 bases had no gene match. Germline V gene data show CDR1 as LNHDA and CDR2 as SQIVND (reference sequence). This CDR3 is built from 17 residues.

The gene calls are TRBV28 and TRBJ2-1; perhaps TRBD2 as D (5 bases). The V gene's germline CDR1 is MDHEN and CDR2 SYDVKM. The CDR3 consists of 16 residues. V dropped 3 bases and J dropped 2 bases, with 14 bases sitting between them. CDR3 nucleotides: TGTGCCAGCAGTTTCGGGTTTACCGGGGCCTACAATGAGCAGTTCTTC. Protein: CASSFGFTGAYNEQFF.

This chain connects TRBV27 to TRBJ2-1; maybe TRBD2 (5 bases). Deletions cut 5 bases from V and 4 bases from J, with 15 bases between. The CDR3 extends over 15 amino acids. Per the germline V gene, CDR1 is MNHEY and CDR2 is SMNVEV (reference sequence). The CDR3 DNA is TGTGCCAGCAGTGCGACTATCCACCCTTACAATGAGCAGTTCTTC. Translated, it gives CASSATIHPYNEQFF.

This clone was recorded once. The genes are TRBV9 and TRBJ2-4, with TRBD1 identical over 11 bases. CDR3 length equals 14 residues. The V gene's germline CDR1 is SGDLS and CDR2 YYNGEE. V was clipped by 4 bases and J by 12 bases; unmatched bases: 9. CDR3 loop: CASSPRDRGYYQYF. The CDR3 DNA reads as TGTGCCAGCAGCCCCCGGGACAGGGGGTACTATCAGTACTTC.

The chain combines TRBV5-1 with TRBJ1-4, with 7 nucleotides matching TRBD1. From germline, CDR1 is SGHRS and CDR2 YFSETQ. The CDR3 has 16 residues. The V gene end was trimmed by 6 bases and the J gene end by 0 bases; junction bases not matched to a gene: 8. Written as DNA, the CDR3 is TGCGCCAGCACCCTGGACAGGTTTGCAACTAATGAAAAACTGTTTTTT. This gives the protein CASTLDRFATNEKLFF.

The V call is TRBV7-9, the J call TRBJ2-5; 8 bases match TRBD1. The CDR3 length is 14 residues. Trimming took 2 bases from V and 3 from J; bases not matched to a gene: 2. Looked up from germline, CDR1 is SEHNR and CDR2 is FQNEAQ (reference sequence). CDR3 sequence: CASSLMTGEETQYF. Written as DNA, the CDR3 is TGTGCCAGCAGCTTAATGACAGGGGAAGAGACCCAGTACTTC. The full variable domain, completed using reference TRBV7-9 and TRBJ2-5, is DTGVSQNPRHKITKRGQNVTFRCDPISEHNRLYWYRQTLGQGPEFLTYFQNEAQLEKSRLLSDRFSAERPKGSFSTLEIQRTEQGDSAMYLCASSLMTGEETQYFGPGTRLLVL.

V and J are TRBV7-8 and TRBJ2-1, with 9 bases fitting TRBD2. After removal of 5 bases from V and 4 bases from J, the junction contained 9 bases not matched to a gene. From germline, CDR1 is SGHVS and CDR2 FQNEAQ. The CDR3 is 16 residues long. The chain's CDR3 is CASSPYRLAGYNEQFF. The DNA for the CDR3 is TGTGCCAGCAGCCCTTATCGTCTAGCGGGATACAATGAGCAGTTCTTC.

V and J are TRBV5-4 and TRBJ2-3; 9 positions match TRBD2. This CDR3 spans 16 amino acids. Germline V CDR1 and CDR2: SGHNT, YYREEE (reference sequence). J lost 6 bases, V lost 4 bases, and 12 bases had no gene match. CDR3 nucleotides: TGTGCCAGCAGCCCTACTCGCGGGAGGGCCGGGGATACGCAGTATTTT. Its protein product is CASSPTRGRAGDTQYF.

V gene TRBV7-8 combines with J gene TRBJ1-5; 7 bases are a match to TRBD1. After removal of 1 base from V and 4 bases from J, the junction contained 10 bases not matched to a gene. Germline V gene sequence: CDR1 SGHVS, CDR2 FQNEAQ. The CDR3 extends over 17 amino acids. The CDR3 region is CASSLEQSGTVNQPQHF. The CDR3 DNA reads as TGTGCCAGCAGCTTAGAGCAATCCGGGACAGTAAATCAGCCCCAGCATTTT.

Here the CDR3 reads CASSLGGRGGPDTQYF. In nucleotides, the CDR3 is TGTGCCAGCAGTTTAGGGGGCAGGGGCGGCCCAGATACGCAGTATTTT. The J gene is TRBJ2-3, the V gene TRBV27; tentative D call: TRBD1 (6 bases). V was clipped by 2 bases and J by 4 bases, with 16 bases between them. Germline CDR1 and CDR2: MNHEY and SMNVEV (reference sequence). This CDR3 spans 16 amino acids.

CDR3 sequence reads: CASSPGGRAAAGELFF. The CDR3 DNA is TGCGCCAGCTCCCCCGGCGGGAGGGCCGCGGCCGGGGAGCTGTTTTTT. The V gene is TRBV5-1, the J gene TRBJ2-2; 9 bases fit TRBD2. Losses at the gene ends were 7 bases for V and 6 bases for J; bases not matched to a gene: 13. Germline V gene data show CDR1 as SGHRS and CDR2 as YFSETQ. The CDR3 is made up of 16 amino acids.

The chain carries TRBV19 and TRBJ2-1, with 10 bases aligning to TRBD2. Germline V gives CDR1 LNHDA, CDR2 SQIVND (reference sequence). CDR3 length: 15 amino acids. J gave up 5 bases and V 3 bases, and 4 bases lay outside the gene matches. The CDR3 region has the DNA TGTGCCAGTAGTATTATAGCGGGAGGTAACAATGAGCAGTTCTTC. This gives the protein CASSIIAGGNNEQFF.

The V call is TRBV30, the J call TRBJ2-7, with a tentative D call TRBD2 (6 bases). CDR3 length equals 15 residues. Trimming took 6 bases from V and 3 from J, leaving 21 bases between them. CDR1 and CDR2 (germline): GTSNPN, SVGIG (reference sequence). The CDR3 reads CACITSGTLFYEQYF. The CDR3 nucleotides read TGTGCCTGTATAACTTCCGGGACTTTATTCTACGAGCAGTACTTC.

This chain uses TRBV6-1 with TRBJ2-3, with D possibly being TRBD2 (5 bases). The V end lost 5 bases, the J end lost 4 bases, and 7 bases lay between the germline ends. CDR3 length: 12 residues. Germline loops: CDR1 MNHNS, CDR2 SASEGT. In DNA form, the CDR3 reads TGTGCCAGCAGTACTAGGGCAGATACGCAGTATTTT. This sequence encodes CASSTRADTQYF.

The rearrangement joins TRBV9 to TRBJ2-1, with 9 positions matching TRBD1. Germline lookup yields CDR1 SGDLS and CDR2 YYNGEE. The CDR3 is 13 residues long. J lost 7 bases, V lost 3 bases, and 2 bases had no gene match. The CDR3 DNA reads TGTGCCAGCAGCGGTGACAGGGGGAATGAGCAGTTCTTC. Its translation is CASSGDRGNEQFF.